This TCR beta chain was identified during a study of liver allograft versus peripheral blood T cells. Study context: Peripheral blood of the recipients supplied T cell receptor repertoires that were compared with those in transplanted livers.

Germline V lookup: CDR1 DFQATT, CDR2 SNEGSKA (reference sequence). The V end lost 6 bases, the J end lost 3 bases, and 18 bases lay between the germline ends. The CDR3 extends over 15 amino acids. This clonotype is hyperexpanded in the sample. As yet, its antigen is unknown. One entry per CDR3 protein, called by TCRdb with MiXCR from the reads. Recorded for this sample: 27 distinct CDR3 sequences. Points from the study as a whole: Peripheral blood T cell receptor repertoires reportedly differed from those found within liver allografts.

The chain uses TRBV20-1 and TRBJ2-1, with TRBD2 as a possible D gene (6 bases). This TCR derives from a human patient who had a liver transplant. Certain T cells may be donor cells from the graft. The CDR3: CSASFSSVLYNEQFF. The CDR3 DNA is TGCAGTGCAAGCTTCTCTAGCGTTCTCTACAATGAGCAGTTCTTC.